These T cell receptor beta chains were read from a single sample in a study of response to subunit inactivated influenza vaccine. TCRdb re-called the RT-PCR reads through MiXCR, storing one row per CDR3 protein. The sample contains about 800,000 distinct CDR3 sequences, about 20% of which appear only once. Sequencing was performed on PBMCs from blood, taken about 5 days after vaccination. The receptors come from a man aged 50-60 years who received an inactivated influenza vaccine. Both conserved end residues are part of each CDR3. D genes are given only for firm matches. A row's size may be missing; if present it is once, few, many or a size class.

D	V	J	size	CDR3	DNA
.	TRBV12-3/TRBV12-4	TRBJ2-7	many	CASSWGGGYEQYF	TGTGCCAGCAGTTGGGGGGGCGGCTACGAGCAGTACTTC
.	TRBV4-2	TRBJ2-5	.	CASSQDINSDSYQETQYF	TGTGCCAGCAGCCAAGATATAAATTCGGACTCATACCAAGAGACCCAGTACTTC
.	TRBV7-8	TRBJ1-4	.	CASSFSVRAEKLFF	TGTGCCAGCAGCTTTTCTGTTCGCGCTGAAAAACTGTTTTTT
TRBD1	TRBV4-2	TRBJ2-2	few	CVSSQATGINTGELFF	TGTGTCAGCAGCCAGGCGACAGGGATAAACACCGGGGAGCTGTTTTTT
.	TRBV29-1	TRBJ1-3	many	CSATFSGNTIYF	TGCAGCGCAACCTTCTCTGGAAACACCATATATTTT
.	TRBV7-2	TRBJ2-1	.	CASSFFDPYQTNNEQFF	TGTGCCAGCAGCTTTTTCGATCCATACCAAACTAATAATGAGCAGTTCTTC
.	TRBV20-1	TRBJ2-3	.	CSVPRGLDTQYF	TGCAGTGTACCCCGGGGACTAGATACGCAGTATTTT
.	TRBV5-6	TRBJ2-7	many	CASSLTGLEQYF	TGTGCCAGCAGCTTGACAGGGCTCGAGCAGTACTTC
TRBD1	TRBV12-3/TRBV12-4	TRBJ2-7	.	CASGDSYISYEQYF	TGTGCCAGCGGGGACAGTTACATCTCCTACGAGCAGTACTTC
.	TRBV27	TRBJ2-7	once	CASSQIASPSEQYF	TGTGCCAGCAGTCAAATCGCCAGCCCTTCCGAGCAGTACTTC
TRBD2	TRBV20-1	TRBJ2-1	many	CSARGLIAGVIHNEQFF	TGCAGTGCTAGAGGCTTAATAGCGGGAGTGATACACAATGAGCAGTTCTTC
.	TRBV10-3	TRBJ2-7	few	CAISSGTHEQYF	TGTGCCATCAGTTCGGGGACTCACGAGCAGTACTTC
TRBD1	TRBV27	TRBJ2-7	few	CASQPSRTGGQYF	TGTGCCAGCCAACCCTCCCGGACAGGCGGTCAGTACTTC
TRBD2	TRBV7-9	TRBJ2-1	many	CASSDGLAAYNEQFF	TGTGCCAGCAGCGATGGACTAGCGGCCTACAATGAGCAGTTCTTC
TRBD2	TRBV12-3/TRBV12-4	TRBJ2-1	.	CASSRTGTSGPYGTHNEQFF	TGTGCCAGCAGTCGGACCGGGACTAGCGGGCCCTACGGCACCCACAATGAGCAGTTCTTC
.	TRBV20-1	TRBJ1-1	few	CSASDGGGSTEAFF	TGCAGTGCTAGTGATGGGGGGGGTAGCACTGAAGCTTTCTTT
TRBD1	TRBV7-2	TRBJ2-7	.	CASSLGQGALGEQYF	TGTGCCAGCAGCTTAGGGCAGGGGGCTCTGGGCGAGCAGTACTTC
.	TRBV7-7	TRBJ2-3	.	CASSLMESTDTQYF	TGTGCTAGCAGCTTAATGGAGAGCACAGATACGCAGTATTTT
TRBD1	TRBV9	TRBJ2-5	few	CASSVATGDPLGAQYF	TGTGCCAGCAGCGTAGCTACAGGGGACCCGTTGGGGGCCCAGTACTTC
TRBD1	TRBV2	TRBJ2-1	few	CASSRDRVDEQFF	TGTGCCAGCAGTCGGGACAGGGTCGATGAGCAGTTCTTC
TRBD1	TRBV28	TRBJ1-6	.	CASSPGQGITYNSPLHF	TGTGCCAGCAGTCCGGGACAGGGAATCACCTATAATTCACCCCTCCACTTT
.	TRBV6-2/TRBV6-3	TRBJ1-2	few	CASSYRSVYGYTF	TGTGCCAGCAGTTATCGATCCGTCTATGGCTACACCTTC
TRBD2	TRBV4-3	TRBJ2-1	.	CASSQDYTGLAFYEQFF	TGCGCCAGCAGCCAAGATTATACCGGACTAGCGTTCTATGAGCAGTTCTTC
.	TRBV6-5	TRBJ2-1	.	CASSYTIMGTYNEQFF	TGTGCCAGCAGTTATACCATTATGGGGACCTACAATGAGCAGTTCTTC
TRBD2	TRBV9	TRBJ2-3	few	CASSVYTSGTDTQYF	TGTGCCAGCAGCGTATACACTAGCGGCACAGATACGCAGTATTTT
.	TRBV4-1	TRBJ1-2	many	CASSPQPGPNYGYTF	TGCGCCAGCAGCCCGCAGCCGGGACCTAACTATGGCTACACCTTC
.	TRBV25-1	TRBJ2-2	few	CASRGKGAGQSGELFF	TGTGCCAGCAGGGGGAAAGGGGCAGGTCAATCCGGGGAGCTGTTTTTT
.	TRBV18	TRBJ2-6	.	CASSRRQAGANVLTF	TGTGCCAGCTCACGTCGACAGGCTGGGGCCAACGTCCTGACTTTC
.	TRBV5-1	TRBJ2-5	few	CASTLFRDQETQYF	TGCGCCAGCACCCTCTTCCGGGACCAAGAGACCCAGTACTTC
.	TRBV10-3	TRBJ2-1	few	CAISQTTARYNEQFF	TGTGCCATCAGCCAAACGACGGCCCGTTACAATGAGCAGTTCTTC
.	TRBV7-3	TRBJ2-1	.	CASSRGTPWGNNEQFF	TGTGCCAGCAGCCGAGGGACTCCATGGGGTAACAATGAGCAGTTCTTC
.	TRBV20-1	TRBJ2-5	once	CSAGRGAQETQYF	TGCAGTGCTGGAAGGGGTGCCCAAGAGACCCAGTACTTC
.	TRBV20-1	TRBJ2-1	.	CSARVLFGEQFF	TGCAGTGCTAGAGTACTTTTCGGCGAGCAGTTCTTC
TRBD1	TRBV5-5	TRBJ2-3	few	CASRRPGTGRDTQYF	TGTGCCAGCAGACGCCCCGGGACAGGGCGGGATACGCAGTATTTT
TRBD1	TRBV20-1	TRBJ1-5	few	CSASSGTENQPQHF	TGCAGTGCTTCTTCCGGGACAGAGAATCAGCCCCAGCATTTT
.	TRBV5-1	TRBJ2-4	few	CASSFVQSTGRIRSAKNIQYF	TGCGCCAGCAGCTTTGTCCAGAGTACGGGGCGCATTCGGAGCGCCAAAAACATTCAGTACTTC
.	TRBV5-5	TRBJ2-1	many	CASSLEAGTYNEQFF	TGTGCCAGCAGCTTGGAGGCCGGAACCTACAATGAGCAGTTCTTC
.	TRBV27	TRBJ2-6	.	CASSRPGSGANVLTF	TGTGCCAGCAGTCGCCCGGGGTCTGGGGCCAACGTCCTGACTTTC
.	TRBV7-8	TRBJ2-7	few	CASSSRQALGSGEQYF	TGTGCCAGCAGCTCAAGACAGGCCCTGGGGTCGGGGGAGCAGTACTTC
.	TRBV9	TRBJ1-2	few	CASSVDDASLRTASNYGYTF	TGTGCCAGCAGCGTAGACGACGCGAGTTTGAGGACAGCCTCTAACTATGGCTACACCTTC
.	TRBV5-1	TRBJ2-7	few	CASSSTGNSYEQYF	TGCGCCAGCAGCTCGACAGGTAACTCCTACGAGCAGTACTTC
.	TRBV7-2	TRBJ2-7	few	CASSLTSVYEQYF	TGTGCCAGCAGCTTAACGTCAGTCTACGAGCAGTACTTC
TRBD2	TRBV5-1	TRBJ2-1	few	CASSLDLAGVEQFF	TGCGCCAGCAGCTTGGACCTAGCGGGGGTTGAGCAGTTCTTC
.	TRBV12-3/TRBV12-4	TRBJ2-3	.	CASSPAAMDTQYF	TGTGCCAGCTCCCCTGCGGCTATGGATACGCAGTATTTT
.	TRBV4-2	TRBJ2-2	few	CASSGGPGELFF	TGTGCCAGCAGCGGAGGGCCCGGGGAGCTGTTTTTT
TRBD1	TRBV20-1	TRBJ1-2	.	CSARGVTGSYGYTF	TGCAGTGCTAGAGGCGTGACAGGGTCCTATGGCTACACCTTC
.	TRBV5-1	TRBJ2-2	few	CASSLVRGPTNTGELFF	TGCGCCAGCAGCTTGGTGCGGGGACCTACGAACACCGGGGAGCTGTTTTTT
TRBD2	TRBV4-1	TRBJ2-1	.	CASSQDPPGGSSYNEQFF	TGCGCCAGCAGCCAAGATCCGCCGGGAGGAAGCTCCTACAATGAGCAGTTCTTC
.	TRBV3-1	TRBJ1-4	few	CASSQPNSGLGNEKLFF	TGTGCCAGCAGCCAACCAAATTCAGGGTTGGGAAATGAAAAACTGTTTTTT
.	TRBV7-6	TRBJ2-5	many	CASSQTESSTQYF	TGTGCCAGCAGCCAGACAGAATCGAGTACCCAGTACTTC